A selection of T cell receptor beta chains follows, all from one sample in a study of blood T cell repertoires in COVID-19. Assay used: immunoSEQ multiplex PCR; TCRdb lists only in-frame clones, some missing. The table records hundreds of thousands of clones, 75% to 90% of them present only once. Sequenced material: peripheral blood. The receptors were sampled from a woman aged 25 to 39 with active or convalescent COVID-19. Both conserved end residues are part of each CDR3. D genes are given only for firm matches. Clone size is shown for a subset of rows, as once, few, many or a class of expanded clone.

cdr3_aa cdr3_nt clone_size d_call j_call v_call
CASSLGRPGSSGKQFF TGTGCCAGCAGCCTCGGACGTCCGGGGTCTAGCGGGAAGCAGTTCTTC once TRBD2 TRBJ2-1 TRBV3-1/TRBV3-2
CASSTPGTGAQPQHF TGTGCCAGTAGTACCCCCGGGACAGGGGCACAGCCCCAGCATTTT - TRBD1 TRBJ1-5 TRBV19
CASSVVLAGDDEQFF TGTGCCAGCAGCGTAGTACTAGCGGGAGACGATGAGCAGTTCTTC - TRBD2 TRBJ2-1 TRBV9
CASSGAGYGNTEAFF TGTGCCAGCAGCGGTGCGGGGTATGGGAACACTGAAGCTTTCTTT few - TRBJ1-1 TRBV7-6
CASSEGAGNTIYF TGTGCCAGCAGTGAAGGTGCGGGAAACACCATATATTTT - - TRBJ1-3 TRBV2
CASMRSNTGELFF TGTGCCAGCATGAGGAGTAACACCGGGGAGCTGTTTTTT once - TRBJ2-2 TRBV5-8
CSVGTQFNTGELFF TGCAGCGTTGGGACACAGTTTAACACCGGGGAGCTGTTTTTT once - TRBJ2-2 TRBV29-1
CASSPAWAGGETEAFF TGTGCCAGCAGCCCCGCCTGGGCAGGGGGCGAGACTGAAGCTTTCTTT - TRBD1 TRBJ1-1 TRBV3-1/TRBV3-2
CATGQEYQPQHF TGTGCAACCGGACAGGAATATCAGCCCCAGCATTTT - TRBD1 TRBJ1-5 TRBV7-9
CASKGYGEKLFF TGTGCCAGCAAGGGGTACGGCGAAAAACTGTTTTTT once - TRBJ1-4 TRBV6-5
CASSELAGAYNSPLHF TGTGCCAGCAGTGAACTTGCAGGGGCCTATAATTCACCCCTCCACTTT once - TRBJ1-6 TRBV6-1
CASRPHGSGNEEQFF TGTGCCAGCAGGCCCCATGGTAGCGGGAACGAAGAGCAGTTCTTC - TRBD2 TRBJ2-1 TRBV3-1/TRBV3-2
CATSGGQGEPQSYEQYF TGTGCCACCAGCGGGGGACAGGGGGAACCTCAATCCTACGAGCAGTACTTC once TRBD1 TRBJ2-7 TRBV15
CAISESGQGPRTQHF TGTGCCATCAGTGAGTCAGGACAGGGCCCACGGACCCAGCATTTT - TRBD1 TRBJ1-5 TRBV10-3
CASSQLSGEAFF TGTGCCAGCAGCCAATTGAGCGGTGAAGCTTTCTTT once - TRBJ1-1 TRBV3-1/TRBV3-2
CASSQANSGNTIYF TGTGCCAGCTCCCAGGCGAACTCTGGAAACACCATATATTTT - - TRBJ1-3 TRBV18
CAISLAAGNQPQHF TGTGCCATCAGTCTGGCCGCGGGGAATCAGCCCCAGCATTTT - - TRBJ1-5 TRBV10-3
CASSLQGSAPDTQYF TGTGCCAGCAGCTTACAGGGTTCCGCCCCAGATACGCAGTATTTT - - TRBJ2-3 TRBV5-5
CASRVSSGSSTDTQYF TGTGCCAGCAGGGTATCTAGCGGGAGTAGCACAGATACGCAGTATTTT - TRBD2 TRBJ2-3 TRBV2
CASSLGGAGGTTDTQYF TGTGCCAGCAGCTTGGGCGGGGCAGGGGGGACCACAGATACGCAGTATTTT - - TRBJ2-3 TRBV5-4
CASSQGQLNYGYTF TGTGCCAGCAGCCAGGGACAACTTAACTATGGCTACACCTTC - - TRBJ1-2 TRBV5-4
CSVRPPGHLNQPQHF TGCAGCGTTCGCCCTCCGGGACATCTCAATCAGCCCCAGCATTTT - - TRBJ1-5 TRBV29-1
CASSLGGDPSTDTQYF TGTGCCAGCAGCTTAGGGGGGGATCCTAGCACAGATACGCAGTATTTT few - TRBJ2-3 TRBV7-6
CASTVGQANSPLHF TGCGCCAGCACCGTGGGACAGGCGAATTCACCCCTCCACTTT - TRBD1 TRBJ1-6 TRBV5-1
CAISTPGGEQYF TGTGCCATCAGCACCCCGGGGGGCGAGCAGTACTTC - TRBD2 TRBJ2-7 TRBV10-3
CASSKEGLWTGRDEKLFF TGTGCCAGCAGCAAAGAAGGCCTCTGGACAGGGCGAGATGAAAAACTGTTTTTT - - TRBJ1-4 TRBV21-1
CAAGGGAVEQYF TGTGCCGCCGGAGGGGGGGCGGTCGAGCAGTACTTC - - TRBJ2-7 TRBV2
CASSESDLATNEKLFF TGTGCCAGCAGTGAATCAGATCTCGCAACTAATGAAAAACTGTTTTTT - - TRBJ1-4 TRBV6-1
CASTPSGLAGMGELFF TGTGCCAGCACCCCCTCCGGACTAGCGGGAATGGGGGAGCTGTTTTTT - TRBD2 TRBJ2-2 TRBV7-9
CASSFEYGYTF TGTGCCAGCAGCTTCGAGTACGGCTACACCTTC - - TRBJ1-2 TRBV5-6
CASSLYGSETQYF TGTGCCAGCAGCCTATACGGGAGCGAGACCCAGTACTTC - - TRBJ2-5 TRBV14